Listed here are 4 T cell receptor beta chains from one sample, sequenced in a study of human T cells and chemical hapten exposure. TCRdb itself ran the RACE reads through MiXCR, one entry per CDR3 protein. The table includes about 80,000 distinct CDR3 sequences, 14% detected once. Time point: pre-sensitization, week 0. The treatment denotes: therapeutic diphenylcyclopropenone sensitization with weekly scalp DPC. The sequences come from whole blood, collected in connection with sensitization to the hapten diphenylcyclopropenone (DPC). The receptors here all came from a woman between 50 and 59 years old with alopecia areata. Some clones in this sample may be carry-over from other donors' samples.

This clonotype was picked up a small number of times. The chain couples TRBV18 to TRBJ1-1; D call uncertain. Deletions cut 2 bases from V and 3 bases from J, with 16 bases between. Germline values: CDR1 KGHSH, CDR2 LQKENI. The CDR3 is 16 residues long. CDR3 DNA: TGTGCCAGCTCACCAAGGAGAGGGTTGTTGGACACTGAAGCTTTCTTT. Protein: CASSPRRGLLDTEAFF.

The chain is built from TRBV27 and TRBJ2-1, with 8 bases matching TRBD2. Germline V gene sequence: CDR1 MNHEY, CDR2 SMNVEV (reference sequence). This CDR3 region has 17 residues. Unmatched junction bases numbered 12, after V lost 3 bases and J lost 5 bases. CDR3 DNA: TGTGCCAGCAGTTTTGGTTTAGTTAGCGGGACGAACAATGAGCAGTTCTTC. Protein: CASSFGLVSGTNNEQFF.

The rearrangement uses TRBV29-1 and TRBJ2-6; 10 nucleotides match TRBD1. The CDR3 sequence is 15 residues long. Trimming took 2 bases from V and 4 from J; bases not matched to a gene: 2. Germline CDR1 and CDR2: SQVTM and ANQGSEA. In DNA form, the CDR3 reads TGCAGCGTTGAAAGGGACAGGGGAGGGGCCAACGTCCTGACTTTC. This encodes CSVERDRGGANVLTF.

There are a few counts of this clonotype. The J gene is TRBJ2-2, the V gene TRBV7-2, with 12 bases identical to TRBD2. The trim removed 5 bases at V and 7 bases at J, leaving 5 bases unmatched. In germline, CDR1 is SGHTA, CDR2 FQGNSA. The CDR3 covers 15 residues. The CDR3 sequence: CASSRLAGAGGELFF. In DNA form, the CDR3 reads TGTGCCAGCAGCAGACTAGCGGGAGCTGGCGGGGAGCTGTTTTTT.